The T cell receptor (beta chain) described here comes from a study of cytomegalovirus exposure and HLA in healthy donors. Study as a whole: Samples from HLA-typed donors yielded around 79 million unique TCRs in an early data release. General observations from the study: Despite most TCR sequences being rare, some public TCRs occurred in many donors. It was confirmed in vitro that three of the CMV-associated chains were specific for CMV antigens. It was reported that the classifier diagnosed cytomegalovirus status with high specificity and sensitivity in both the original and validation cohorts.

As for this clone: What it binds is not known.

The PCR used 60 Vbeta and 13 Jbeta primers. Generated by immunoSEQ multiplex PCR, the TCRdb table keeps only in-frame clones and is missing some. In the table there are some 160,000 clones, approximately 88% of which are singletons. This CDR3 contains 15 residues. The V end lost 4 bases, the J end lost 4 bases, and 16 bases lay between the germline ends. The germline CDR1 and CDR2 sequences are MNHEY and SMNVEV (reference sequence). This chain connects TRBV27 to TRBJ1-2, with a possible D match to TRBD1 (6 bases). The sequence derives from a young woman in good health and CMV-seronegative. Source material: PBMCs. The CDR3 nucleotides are TGTGCCAGCAGTTCACAGGGTAGCCAGCTCTATGGCTACACCTTC. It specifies CASSSQGSQLYGYTF.